Following are 24 T cell receptor beta chains from one sample sequenced in a study of OX40 agonist ivuxolimab in advanced cancers. Produced via immunoSEQ multiplex PCR; TCRdb's table is partial and in-frame only. Among some 130,000 clones, 80% to 90% were seen once, and the ten largest hold about 0.55%. The sample consisted of CD4+ or CD8+ T cells sorted from blood, taken in a trial of the OX40 agonist ivuxolimab. The receptors were gathered from an adult with an advanced solid tumor such as melanoma, head and neck, liver or kidney cancer.

The gene calls are TRBV2 and TRBJ1-5; no firm D call. There are 15 residues in the CDR3. Germline V gives CDR1 SNHLY, CDR2 FYNNEI. V lost 6 bases and J lost 0, with 12 bases in between. CDR3 protein: CASSPRTLSNQPQHF. The CDR3 DNA reads as TGTGCCAGCAGCCCCCGCACACTTAGCAATCAGCCCCAGCATTTT.

V usage is TRBV5-1 and J usage is TRBJ2-3; 9 bases map to TRBD1. The junction had 6 bases not matched to a gene; V was cut back by 2 bases and J by 2 bases. The CDR3 covers 16 residues. CDR1 and CDR2 (germline): SGHRS, YFSETQ. The CDR3 nucleotides read TGCGCCAGCAGCTTAACAGGGGGCTGGAACACAGATACGCAGTATTTT. Amino acid sequence: CASSLTGGWNTDTQYF.

The chain has TRBV10-1 and TRBJ2-5; 7 bases are a match to TRBD1. The CDR3 sequence is 13 residues long. After removal of 5 bases from V and 4 bases from J, the junction contained 4 bases not matched to a gene. Germline V gene sequence: CDR1 WNHNN, CDR2 SYGVQD (reference sequence). The CDR3 DNA reads TGCGCCAGCAGTAGGGGGCATCGAGAGACCCAGTACTTC. Translated: CASSRGHRETQYF.

The V and J genes are TRBV28 and TRBJ1-6; D is perhaps TRBD1 (6 bases). The V end was cut by 4 bases, the J end by 10 bases, with 14 bases between. CDR3 length: 14 amino acids. Per germline, CDR1 MDHEN and CDR2 SYDVKM. This chain's CDR3 is CASSSETGISPLHF. CDR3 nucleotide sequence: TGTGCCAGCAGTTCCGAGACAGGAATCTCACCCCTCCACTTT. Variable domain in full (rest from reference TRBV28 and TRBJ1-6): DVKVTQSSRYLVKRTGEKVFLECVQDMDHENMFWYRQDPGLGLRLIYFSYDVKMKEKGDIPEGYSVSREKKERFSLILESASTNQTSMYLCASSSETGISPLHFGNGTRLTVT.

This chain uses TRBV6-5 with TRBJ2-7; TRBD2 might be the D (6 bases). Trimming removed 5 bases at V and 6 bases at J, with 20 bases between. This CDR3 has 15 residues. Germline V lookup: CDR1 MNHEY, CDR2 SVGAGI. CDR3 nucleotides: TGTGCCAGCAGTAACCGGGGGACGGGGGAGATCGAGCAGTACTTC. Its translation is CASSNRGTGEIEQYF.

The rearrangement joins TRBV28 to TRBJ1-1, with 8 bases matching TRBD1. V trimming: 6 bases; J trimming: 10 bases; junction bases outside the gene matches: 10. The germline V gene has CDR1 MDHEN and CDR2 SYDVKM. The CDR3 has 13 amino acids. CDR3: CASSPRAGGPAFF. In DNA, the CDR3 is TGTGCCAGCAGCCCCCGGGCAGGGGGCCCAGCTTTCTTT.

The chain is built from TRBV11-2 and TRBJ1-2; 9 bases are shared with TRBD1. The CDR3 covers 15 residues. Germline V CDR1 and CDR2: SGHAT, FQNNGV. J was trimmed by 4 bases and V by 6 bases; bases with no gene match: 9. The CDR3 DNA reads TGTGCCAGCAGTTACCAGGACAGGGGTGCCTATGGCTACACCTTC. This sequence encodes CASSYQDRGAYGYTF.

The chain recombines TRBV28 with TRBJ2-7, with D tentatively TRBD2 (6 bases). Between the trimmed V and J ends, which lost 10 bases and 1 base, there was a span of 20 bases. Germline CDR1 and CDR2: MDHEN and SYDVKM. The CDR3 length is 15 residues. CDR3 loop: CATAKSGTRSYEQYF. The CDR3 bases are TGTGCCACAGCTAAGTCCGGGACTCGTTCCTACGAGCAGTACTTC. The full variable domain, its missing parts supplied by reference TRBV28 and TRBJ2-7, is DVKVTQSSRYLVKRTGEKVFLECVQDMDHENMFWYRQDPGLGLRLIYFSYDVKMKEKGDIPEGYSVSREKKERFSLILESASTNQTSMYLCATAKSGTRSYEQYFGPGTRLTVT.

This clone is a singleton in its sample. V usage is TRBV6-1 and J usage is TRBJ1-5, with D unclear. Trimming removed 5 bases at V and 6 bases at J, with 8 bases between. Germline V gene sequence: CDR1 MNHNS, CDR2 SASEGT. The CDR3 sequence is 12 residues long. The CDR3 coding sequence is TGTGCCAGCAGTCCGACTAGTCAGCCCCAGCATTTT. Translating it yields CASSPTSQPQHF.

CDR3 residues: CATARVAGDNQPQHF. Here the CDR3 DNA reads TGTGCCACCGCCCGGGTCGCGGGGGACAATCAGCCCCAGCATTTT. The chain links TRBV7-2 to TRBJ1-5, with a possible D match to TRBD1 (5 bases). The germline V and J ends were trimmed by 10 bases and 3 bases, with 19 bases remaining between them. This CDR3 region has 15 residues. Germline lookup yields CDR1 SGHTA and CDR2 FQGNSA. The variable domain in full, completed from reference TRBV7-2 and TRBJ1-5, reads GAGVSQSPSNKVTEKGKDVELRCDPISGHTALYWYRQSLGQGLEFLIYFQGNSAPDKSGLPSDRFSAERTGGSVSTLTIQRTQQEDSAVYLCATARVAGDNQPQHFGDGTRLSIL.

V gene TRBV7-2 combines with J gene TRBJ2-5; 12 bases align to TRBD2. J lost 5 bases, V lost 2 bases, and 6 bases had no gene match. The germline gives CDR1 SGHTA, CDR2 FQGNSA. The CDR3 extends over 16 amino acids. The DNA of the CDR3 is TGTGCCAGCAGCTTATCTAGCGGGGGGGCCCTTGAGACCCAGTACTTC. Translated, it gives CASSLSSGGALETQYF. The variable domain in full, completed from reference TRBV7-2 and TRBJ2-5, reads GAGVSQSPSNKVTEKGKDVELRCDPISGHTALYWYRQSLGQGLEFLIYFQGNSAPDKSGLPSDRFSAERTGGSVSTLTIQRTQQEDSAVYLCASSLSSGGALETQYFGPGTRLLVL.

The V call is TRBV7-2, the J call TRBJ2-3; 10 bases agree with TRBD2. V trimming: 4 bases; J trimming: 6 bases; junction bases outside the gene matches: 7. Germline loops: CDR1 SGHTA, CDR2 FQGNSA. This CDR3 region has 15 residues. This CDR3 reads CASSYGSGGADTQYF. The CDR3 DNA sequence: TGTGCCAGCAGCTACGGGAGCGGGGGGGCGGATACGCAGTATTTT.

The chain uses TRBV6-6 and TRBJ1-2, with D possibly being TRBD1 (6 bases). CDR1 is MNHNY and CDR2 is SVGAGI in the germline V gene (reference sequence). The CDR3 loop spans 14 amino acids. V gave up 2 bases and J gave up 6 bases, with 13 bases separating them. The CDR3 DNA is TGTGCCAGCAGTTACGGACAGACCGATAATGGCTACACCTTC. Translation: CASSYGQTDNGYTF.

V usage is TRBV28 and J usage is TRBJ1-6; perhaps TRBD1 as D (5 bases). V was trimmed by 7 bases and J by 7 bases, leaving 14 bases between them. This CDR3 is built from 14 residues. In germline, CDR1 is MDHEN, CDR2 SYDVKM. CDR3 sequence: CASTGGASNSPLHF. CDR3 nucleotide sequence: TGTGCCAGCACCGGCGGGGCCTCGAATTCACCCCTCCACTTT.

This chain links TRBV27 with TRBJ2-2; D remains ambiguous. Germline V CDR1 and CDR2: MNHEY, SMNVEV (reference sequence). The CDR3 contains 16 residues. Trimming pared 0 bases from V and 6 bases from J, leaving 14 bases between. The DNA for the CDR3 is TGTGCCAGCAGTTTATCACGTAATAGTAGGGCCGGGGAGCTGTTTTTT. Translated: CASSLSRNSRAGELFF.

The V gene is TRBV4-3, the J gene TRBJ2-2; tentative D call: TRBD2 (7 bases). CDR3 length equals 17 residues. V lost 1 base, J lost 6 bases, and 18 bases lay in between. Germline assignment: CDR1 LGHNA and CDR2 YSLEER. The CDR3 spells CASSQVPRGAAPGELFF. CDR3 DNA: TGCGCCAGCAGCCAAGTCCCCCGGGGGGCGGCTCCCGGGGAGCTGTTTTTT.

V usage is TRBV7-8 and J usage is TRBJ2-7; possibly TRBD2 for D (5 bases). Trimming cost V 2 bases and J 0 bases, with 11 bases left between them. The CDR3 spans 15 residues. Germline V gene lookup returns CDR1 SGHVS and CDR2 FQNEAQ. The CDR3 DNA reads TGTGCCAGCAGCTTAATGGCGGGCCGCTCCTACGAGCAGTACTTC. Translation: CASSLMAGRSYEQYF. The complete variable domain, with remaining parts taken from reference TRBV7-8 and TRBJ2-7, reads GAGVSQSPRYKVAKRGQDVALRCDPISGHVSLFWYQQALGQGPEFLTYFQNEAQLDKSGLPSDRFFAERPEGSVSTLKIQRTQQEDSAVYLCASSLMAGRSYEQYFGPGTRLTVT.

The chain combines TRBV19 with TRBJ1-2, with 7 bases fitting TRBD1. Trimming removed 4 bases from V and 2 bases from J; junction bases left unmatched: 4. The CDR3 sequence is 14 residues long. Looked up from germline, CDR1 is LNHDA and CDR2 is SQIVND (reference sequence). CDR3: CASSRGQENYGYTF. The CDR3 nucleotides read TGTGCCAGTAGTAGAGGACAGGAGAACTATGGCTACACCTTC.

The chain joins TRBV4-1 to TRBJ2-2, with D perhaps matching TRBD2 (6 bases). Trimming removed 1 base at V and 6 bases at J, with 12 bases between. The CDR3 runs 15 residues. CDR1 and CDR2 from the germline V gene are MGHRA and YSYEKL. The CDR3 loop reads CASSQVLGGPGELFF. The DNA of the CDR3 is TGCGCCAGCAGCCAAGTGTTGGGGGGACCCGGGGAGCTGTTTTTT.

V usage is TRBV6-1 and J usage is TRBJ1-2, with 9 bases matching TRBD1. J gave up 8 bases and V 3 bases, and 4 bases lay outside the gene matches. CDR1 is MNHNS and CDR2 is SASEGT in the germline V gene. The CDR3 runs to 13 residues. The CDR3 spells CASSDNRGQGYTF. DNA of the CDR3: TGTGCCAGCAGTGATAACAGGGGGCAAGGCTACACCTTC.

V gene TRBV10-3 combines with J gene TRBJ2-5, with D unresolved. Per germline, CDR1 ENHRY and CDR2 SYGVKD. The CDR3 has 14 residues. V shed 4 bases and J shed 2 bases, with 11 bases lying between them. Here the CDR3 DNA reads TGTGCCATCAGTGCAGGCAGCACTCAAGAGACCCAGTACTTC. It yields the protein CAISAGSTQETQYF.

The chain uses TRBV30 and TRBJ2-2; D might be TRBD2 (5 bases). The ends were cut back, 7 bases at V and 3 bases at J, with 12 bases in the middle. This CDR3 has 13 amino acids. Germline V gene sequence: CDR1 GTSNPN, CDR2 SVGIG (reference sequence). This CDR3 reads CASYGSYTGELFF. The CDR3 region has the DNA TGTGCCTCCTATGGGAGTTACACCGGGGAGCTGTTTTTT. The variable domain in full, with the rest retrieved from reference TRBV30 and TRBJ2-2, is SQTIHQWPATLVQPVGSPLSLECTVEGTSNPNLYWYRQAAGRGLQLLFYSVGIGQISSEVPQNLSASRPQDRQFILSSKKLLLSDSGFYLCASYGSYTGELFFGEGSRLTVL.

This clone occurred once. This chain uses TRBV18 with TRBJ2-1; 10 bases are shared with TRBD1. The germline V gene encodes CDR1 KGHSH and CDR2 LQKENI. Trimming took 3 bases from V and 7 from J; bases not matched to a gene: 6. This CDR3 contains 15 residues. CDR3 region: CASSPGQGTGNEQFF. CDR3 DNA sequence: TGTGCCAGCTCACCGGGACAGGGGACCGGGAATGAGCAGTTCTTC.

The chain uses TRBV5-4 and TRBJ2-5; unclear D gene. The tail of the sequence fits TRBJ2-7 better, so the J call may be wrong. This CDR3 is 12 amino acids long. In germline, CDR1 is SGHNT, CDR2 YYREEE (reference sequence). As DNA, the CDR3 is TGTGCCAGCAGCACCGACTTCTACGAGCAGTACTTC. This translates into CASSTDFYEQYF.